This T cell receptor beta chain originates from a study of blood T cell repertoires in COVID-19. About the research overall: Nucleic acid was either cDNA or gDNA, and it came from T cells, B-cell-depleted T cells, or PBMCs.

Here immunoSEQ multiplex PCR was the method, and the copy in TCRdb shows in-frame clones only, minus some. The table has 100,000 to 150,000 clones, roughly 91% seen once. Trimming removed 8 bases from V and 2 bases from J; junction bases left unmatched: 11. CDR3 length: 14 residues. Per the germline V gene, CDR1 is GTSNPN and CDR2 is SVGIG (reference sequence). The clonotype comes from a human donor in a cohort sampled during active COVID-19. The specimen sequenced was peripheral blood. V is TRBV30 and J is TRBJ1-2, with 7 bases that match TRBD1. CDR3 bases: TGTGCCCGACAGACAGGGAGGTACAACTATGGCTACACCTTC. This translates into CARQTGRYNYGYTF. Full variable domain (missing parts from reference TRBV30 and TRBJ1-2): SQTIHQWPATLVQPVGSPLSLECTVEGTSNPNLYWYRQAAGRGLQLLFYSVGIGQISSEVPQNLSASRPQDRQFILSSKKLLLSDSGFYLCARQTGRYNYGYTFGSGTRLTVV.